What follows describes a single T cell receptor (beta chain). Its antigen is unknown. The sample belongs to a study of cytomegalovirus exposure and HLA in healthy donors. Samples came from healthy bone marrow donors. The CDR3 consists of 13 residues. Germline V gene sequence: CDR1 SGHRS, CDR2 YFSETQ. V shed 4 bases and J shed 10 bases, with 17 bases lying between them. Findings and caveats of the study: Beyond CMV serostatus, there was no information to go on about immune exposure. Rare TCR sequences dominated, though some public TCRs recurred in many donors.

The PCR employed 60 Vbeta primers together with 13 Jbeta primers. Original methodology: Approximately 11 million shared chains were among the roughly 78 million unique TCR beta chains that a later analysis counted. TCRdb keeps only in-frame clones here, not all; method: immunoSEQ multiplex PCR. The V and J calls and clone size were taken over from that table, and D and trimming were inferred from the DNA. This sample has under 200,000 clones, with roughly 79% found just once. The clonotype comes from a male donor in good health and CMV-seropositive. The chain joins TRBV5-1 to TRBJ1-1; D is uncertain. The sequenced material came from PBMCs. The CDR3 sequence: CASSTQPGRGAFF. The CDR3, as DNA: TGCGCCAGCAGCACCCAACCGGGGAGAGGAGCTTTCTTT.